This T cell receptor (beta chain) was captured in a study of T-cell memory formation after mild COVID-19. Points on this clonotype: Its target is not known.

Study findings and constraints: Clones shrinking from day 15 to 85 showed even CD4/CD8 mixes; later expanders tilted CD4+.

This CDR3 is built from 13 residues. V dropped 7 bases and J dropped 0 bases, with 9 bases sitting between them. CDR1 is SGHTA, CDR2 FQGNSA, per germline. Sample barcodes and UMIs were carried by the TCR alpha and TCR beta cDNA libraries that 5'RACE generated with constant-segment primers. A single record per CDR3 protein comes from TCRdb applying MiXCR to the 5' RACE reads. The data hold approximately 350,000 distinct CDR3 sequences, with approximately 15% observed a single time. V and J are TRBV7-2 and TRBJ1-2; no firm D call. The sample taken for sequencing was PBMCs or a T cell subset sorted from them (not recorded which). The clonotype originates from a man between 18 and 35 years old who had mild COVID-19 (a few samples of this study predate the infection). Cell type and time point are not known. CDR3 protein: CASTTQANYGYTF. In DNA form, the CDR3 reads TGTGCCAGCACCACCCAAGCTAACTATGGCTACACCTTC.